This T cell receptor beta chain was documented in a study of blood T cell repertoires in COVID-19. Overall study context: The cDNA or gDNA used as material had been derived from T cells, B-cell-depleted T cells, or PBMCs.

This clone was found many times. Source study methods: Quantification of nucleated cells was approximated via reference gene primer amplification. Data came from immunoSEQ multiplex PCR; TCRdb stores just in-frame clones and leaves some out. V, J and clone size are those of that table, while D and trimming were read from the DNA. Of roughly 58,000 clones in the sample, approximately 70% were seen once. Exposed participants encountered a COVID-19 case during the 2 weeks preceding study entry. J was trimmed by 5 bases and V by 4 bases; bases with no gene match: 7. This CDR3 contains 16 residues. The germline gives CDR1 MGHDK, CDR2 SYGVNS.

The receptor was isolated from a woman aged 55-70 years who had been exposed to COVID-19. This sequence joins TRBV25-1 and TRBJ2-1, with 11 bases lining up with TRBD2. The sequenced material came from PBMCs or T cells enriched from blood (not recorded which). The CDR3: CASSALTSGKDNEQFF. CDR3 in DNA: TGTGCCAGCAGTGCGCTGACTAGCGGGAAAGACAATGAGCAGTTCTTC.